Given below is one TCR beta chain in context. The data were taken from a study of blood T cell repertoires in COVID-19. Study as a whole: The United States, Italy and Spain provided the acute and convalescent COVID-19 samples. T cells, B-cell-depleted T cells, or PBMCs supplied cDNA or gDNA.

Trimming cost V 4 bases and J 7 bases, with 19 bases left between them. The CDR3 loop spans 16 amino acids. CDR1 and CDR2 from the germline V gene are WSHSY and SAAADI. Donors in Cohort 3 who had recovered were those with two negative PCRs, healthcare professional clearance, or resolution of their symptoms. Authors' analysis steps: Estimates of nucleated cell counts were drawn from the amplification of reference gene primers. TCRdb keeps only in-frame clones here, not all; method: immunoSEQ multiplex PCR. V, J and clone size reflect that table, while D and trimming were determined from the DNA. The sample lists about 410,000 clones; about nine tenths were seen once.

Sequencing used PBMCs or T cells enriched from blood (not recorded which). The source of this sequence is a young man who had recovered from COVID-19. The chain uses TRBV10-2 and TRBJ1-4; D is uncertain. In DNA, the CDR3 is TGCGCCAGCAGTGTCGGAGATCCCCAACTTCTTGAAAAACTGTTTTTT. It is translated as CASSVGDPQLLEKLFF.